One sample yielded the 23 T cell receptor beta chains listed below, sequenced in a study of shared clonotypes between healthy human individuals. Assay: immunoSEQ multiplex PCR; the TCRdb copy retains only in-frame clones and omits some. The sample has around 2.3 million clones; approximately 96% are singletons. Sequenced: naive CD4+ T cells sorted from blood. As for subset: CD45RA+ positively selected. The receptors stem from a man between 18 and 29 years old in good health.

The chain links TRBV23-1 to TRBJ2-2; either TRBD1 or TRBD2 may fit D (5 bases each). TRBV23-1 belongs to the ORF category, with a function that is uncertain. The CDR3 has 17 amino acids. V lost 0 bases to trimming and J lost 1 base, with 12 bases between them. The CDR3 loop is CASSQSEVRENTGELFF. CDR3 nucleotides: TGCGCCAGCAGTCAATCGGAGGTCAGGGAGAACACCGGGGAGCTGTTTTTT.

The rearrangement links TRBV27 to TRBJ2-7, with TRBD1 matching 9 bases. Germline V gives CDR1 MNHEY, CDR2 SMNVEV (reference sequence). V gave up 6 bases and J gave up 4 bases; unmatched junction bases: 7. The CDR3 spans 14 residues. CDR3: CASSSDRGFYEQYF. The DNA of the CDR3 is TGTGCCAGCAGCTCGGACAGGGGTTTTTACGAGCAGTACTTC.

The chain joins TRBV5-1 to TRBJ2-3, with 11 bases aligning to TRBD2. J was trimmed by 4 bases and V by 4 bases; bases with no gene match: 8. CDR1 is SGHRS, CDR2 YFSETQ, per germline. CDR3 size: 16 residues. Here the CDR3 reads CASSRSSGGVPDTQYF. CDR3 sequence (DNA): TGCGCCAGCAGCAGAAGTAGCGGGGGGGTCCCAGATACGCAGTATTTT. The full variable domain, its missing parts supplied by reference TRBV5-1 and TRBJ2-3, is KAGVTQTPRYLIKTRGQQVTLSCSPISGHRSVSWYQQTPGQGLQFLFEYFSETQRNKGNFPGRFSGRQFSNSRSEMNVSTLELGDSALYLCASSRSSGGVPDTQYFGPGTRLTVL.

The genes are TRBV11-2 and TRBJ2-2; TRBD1 matches at 9 bases. Germline V gene sequence: CDR1 SGHAT, CDR2 FQNNGV. The CDR3 is 15 residues long. The V gene end was trimmed by 5 bases and the J gene end by 7 bases; junction bases not matched to a gene: 8. CDR3 coding DNA: TGTGCCAGCAGCACTAACAGGGGGCGAATCGGGGAGCTGTTTTTT. It yields the protein CASSTNRGRIGELFF. Supplemented by reference TRBV11-2 and TRBJ2-2, the full variable domain reads EAGVAQSPRYKIIEKRQSVAFWCNPISGHATLYWYQQILGQGPKLLIQFQNNGVVDDSQLPKDRFSAERLKGVDSTLKIQPAKLEDSAVYLCASSTNRGRIGELFFGEGSRLTVL.

The chain couples TRBV11-3 to TRBJ2-3, with 7 bases lining up with TRBD1. The CDR3 consists of 16 residues. V trimming: 4 bases; J trimming: 1 base; junction bases outside the gene matches: 8. Germline V gene lookup returns CDR1 SGHNT and CDR2 YENEEA. The CDR3 sequence is CASSSGDRVGTDTQYF. As DNA, the CDR3 is TGTGCCAGCAGCTCAGGAGACAGGGTTGGCACAGATACGCAGTATTTT.

V and J are TRBV15 and TRBJ1-3; possible D gene TRBD1, 5 bases. Trimming left V 2 bases short and J 0 bases short, with 11 bases between. In germline, CDR1 is LNHNV, CDR2 YYDKDF (reference sequence). The CDR3 contains 16 residues. The CDR3 DNA sequence: TGTGCCACCAGCAGACCGGGACTGACCTCTGGAAACACCATATATTTT. It translates to CATSRPGLTSGNTIYF.

The J gene is TRBJ1-1, the V gene TRBV6-5, with D perhaps TRBD1 (6 bases). Trimming cost V 8 bases and J 5 bases, with 21 bases left between them. The CDR3 length is 15 residues. The germline CDR1 and CDR2 sequences are MNHEY and SVGAGI. CDR3 protein: CASGAGLGAVTEAFF. The DNA of the CDR3 is TGTGCCAGCGGGGCCGGTTTGGGGGCTGTAACTGAAGCTTTCTTT.

The J gene is TRBJ2-7, the V gene TRBV11-2; no clear D. V shed 5 bases and J shed 2 bases, with 16 bases lying between them. There are 15 residues in the CDR3. Germline V gene data show CDR1 as SGHAT and CDR2 as FQNNGV. The DNA of the CDR3 is TGTGCCAGCAGCCCGAGTGATGGTAGGGCCTACGAGCAGTACTTC. Its translation is CASSPSDGRAYEQYF.

The chain couples TRBV6-4 to TRBJ2-7; D call uncertain. The V gene's germline CDR1 is MRHNA and CDR2 SNTAGT. V lost 9 bases and J 0 bases, leaving 18 bases between the germline ends. There are 15 residues in the CDR3. CDR3 bases: TGTGCCAGTACCCGCGAGGCCCGGAGCTCCTACGAGCAGTACTTC. Protein: CASTREARSSYEQYF.

The V gene is TRBV5-4, the J gene TRBJ1-2; D unresolved. V was clipped by 0 bases and J by 7 bases, with 19 bases between them. This CDR3 has 16 residues. Germline CDR1 SGHNT, CDR2 YYREEE (reference sequence). CDR3 protein: CASSLGVLRDTGGYTF. In DNA form, the CDR3 reads TGTGCCAGCAGCTTGGGAGTCCTTCGGGATACGGGTGGCTACACCTTC.

The rearrangement links TRBV18 to TRBJ1-3; D is unresolved. Trimming removed 5 bases from V and 1 base from J, with 9 bases in between. In germline, CDR1 is KGHSH, CDR2 LQKENI. CDR3 length equals 14 residues. The CDR3 nucleotides are TGTGCCAGCTCATTATCAGCGTCTGGAAACACCATATATTTT. Its protein is CASSLSASGNTIYF. The complete variable domain, with remaining parts taken from reference TRBV18 and TRBJ1-3, reads NAGVMQNPRHLVRRRGQEARLRCSPMKGHSHVYWYRQLPEEGLKFMVYLQKENIIDESGMPKERFSAEFPKEGPSILRIQQVVRGDSAAYFCASSLSASGNTIYFGEGSWLTVV.

The rearrangement joins TRBV4-1 to TRBJ2-3, with D tentatively TRBD1 (6 bases). The CDR3 runs 16 residues. The germline V gene has CDR1 MGHRA and CDR2 YSYEKL. V lost 3 bases and J lost 1, with 14 bases in between. The DNA for the CDR3 is TGCGCCAGCAGCCATAGACAGGTGTATGGCACAGATACGCAGTATTTT. Protein sequence: CASSHRQVYGTDTQYF.

This chain joins TRBV6-5 and TRBJ2-1; perhaps TRBD2 as D (6 bases). The CDR3 spans 13 residues. Trimming took 5 bases from V and 9 from J, leaving 14 bases between them. Germline V gene lookup returns CDR1 MNHEY and CDR2 SVGAGI. CDR3: CASSPPTSGEQFF. Here the CDR3 DNA reads TGTGCCAGCAGTCCTCCGACTAGTGGTGAGCAGTTCTTC.

The chain uses TRBV19 and TRBJ1-1; D remains ambiguous. CDR1 is LNHDA, CDR2 SQIVND, per germline (reference sequence). Trimming took 3 bases from V and 0 from J, leaving 8 bases between them. CDR3 size: 14 residues. In DNA, the CDR3 is TGTGCCAGTAGTATCGCCATATTGAACACTGAAGCTTTCTTT. As protein: CASSIAILNTEAFF.

Comment on this clone: This CDR3 is also generated by other DNA sequences in the sample. The chain employs TRBV5-1 and TRBJ2-5; 10 bases fit TRBD1. The CDR3 is made up of 15 amino acids. From germline, CDR1 is SGHRS and CDR2 YFSETQ. Germline trimming cut 4 bases from V and 2 bases from J; bases unmatched to any gene: 5. The CDR3 sequence: CASSLRTGGQETQYF. CDR3 in DNA: TGCGCCAGCAGCCTGAGGACAGGGGGTCAAGAGACCCAGTACTTC.

The chain joins TRBV5-4 to TRBJ1-5; D perhaps matches TRBD1 (6 bases). V shed 3 bases and J shed 3 bases, with 28 bases lying between them. There are 20 residues in the CDR3. Germline V gene lookup returns CDR1 SGHNT and CDR2 YYREEE (reference sequence). The CDR3 coding sequence is TGTGCCAGCAGCTGGCCCCGGAATAGTTGGGGAGGGGACAACAATCAGCCCCAGCATTTT. Protein: CASSWPRNSWGGDNNQPQHF.

J is TRBJ2-7 and V is TRBV4-3, with D possibly matching TRBD2 (6 bases). There are 14 residues in the CDR3. Germline CDR1 is LGHNA and CDR2 is YSLEER. Trimming cost V 0 bases and J 6 bases, with 12 bases left between them. The CDR3 sequence is CASSQELTRGEQYF. The DNA of the CDR3 is TGCGCCAGCAGCCAAGAACTGACTAGAGGCGAGCAGTACTTC.

CDR3 in DNA: TGCGCCAGCAGCCGGGTGCCCGACTGGGGTGGCACAGATACGCAGTATTTT. Translating gives CASSRVPDWGGTDTQYF. V and J are TRBV4-1 and TRBJ2-3; D is unresolved. Germline CDR1 and CDR2: MGHRA and YSYEKL. This CDR3 contains 17 residues. V gave up 4 bases and J gave up 1 base, with 18 bases separating them.

The chain links TRBV30 to TRBJ1-3, with 9 bases that match TRBD1. In germline, CDR1 is GTSNPN, CDR2 SVGIG (reference sequence). V shed 2 bases and J 1 base; nucleotides not matched to a gene: 9. The CDR3 covers 17 residues. CDR3 protein: CAWSQTGTGISGNTIYF. In nucleotides, the CDR3 is TGTGCCTGGAGTCAAACCGGGACAGGGATTTCTGGAAACACCATATATTTT.

The chain is built from TRBV6-5 and TRBJ2-5, with D perhaps TRBD1 (6 bases). CDR3 length: 15 amino acids. Trimming removed 5 bases from V and 2 bases from J, with 15 bases in between. CDR1 and CDR2 (germline): MNHEY, SVGAGI. CDR3 nucleotides: TGTGCCAGCAGTAGCCCCTCAAGGGGGCAAGAGACCCAGTACTTC. Amino acids: CASSSPSRGQETQYF.

The chain employs TRBV19 and TRBJ2-4; 7 positions match TRBD1. The CDR3 contains 13 residues. Germline lookup yields CDR1 LNHDA and CDR2 SQIVND (reference sequence). The junction had 8 bases not matched to a gene; V was cut back by 6 bases and J by 9 bases. CDR3 sequence reads: CASSQTGYGIQYF. CDR3 nucleotide sequence: TGTGCCAGTAGCCAGACAGGGTACGGCATTCAGTACTTC.

The chain combines TRBV14 with TRBJ1-1, with D maybe TRBD1 (6 bases). Looked up from germline, CDR1 is SGHDN and CDR2 is FVKESK. CDR3 length equals 15 residues. Trimming removed 0 bases at V and 6 bases at J, with 14 bases between. Here the CDR3 DNA reads TGTGCCAGCAGCCAAGAAGGCAGGGGCCTTTCTGAAGCTTTCTTT. Its protein is CASSQEGRGLSEAFF.

The rearrangement links TRBV30 to TRBJ1-2; 7 positions agree with TRBD1. CDR1 GTSNPN and CDR2 SVGIG come from the germline V gene (reference sequence). CDR3 length: 13 residues. Losses at the gene ends were 2 bases for V and 6 bases for J; bases not matched to a gene: 6. The CDR3 bases are TGTGCCTGGAGTCGACAGGGTGGCAATGGCTACACCTTC. Its translation is CAWSRQGGNGYTF.